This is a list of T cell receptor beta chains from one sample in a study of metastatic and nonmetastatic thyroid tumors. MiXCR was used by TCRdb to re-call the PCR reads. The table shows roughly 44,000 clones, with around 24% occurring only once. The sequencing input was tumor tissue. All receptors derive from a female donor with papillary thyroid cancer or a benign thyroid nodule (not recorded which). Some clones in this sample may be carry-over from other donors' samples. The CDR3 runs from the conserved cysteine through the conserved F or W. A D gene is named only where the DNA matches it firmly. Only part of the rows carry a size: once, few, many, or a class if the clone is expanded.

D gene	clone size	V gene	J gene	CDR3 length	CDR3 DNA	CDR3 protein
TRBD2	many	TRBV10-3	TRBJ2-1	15	TGTGCCATCAGCAACGTAGCGGGAGGTAGTAATGAGCAGTTCTTC	CAISNVAGGSNEQFF
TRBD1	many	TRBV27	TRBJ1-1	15	TGTGCCAGCAGGGCGGCGACAGGGAGGAACACTGAAGCTTTCTTT	CASRAATGRNTEAFF
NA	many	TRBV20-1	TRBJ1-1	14	TGCAGTGCTAGGAGACCTGGGTTGGGCACTGAAGCTTTCTTT	CSARRPGLGTEAFF
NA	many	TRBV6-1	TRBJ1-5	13	TGTGCCAGCAGTCCGGGGCCGGCTCAGCCCCAGCATTTT	CASSPGPAQPQHF
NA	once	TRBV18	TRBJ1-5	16	TGTGCCAGCTCACAAATTGCAAATTATAGCAATCAGCCCCAGCATTTT	CASSQIANYSNQPQHF
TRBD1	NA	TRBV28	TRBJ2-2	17	TGTGCCAGCAGTCCTGCCCTCGGGACAGCGAACACCTGGGAGCTGGTTTTT	CASSPALGTANTWELVF
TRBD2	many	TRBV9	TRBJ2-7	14	TGTGCCAGCAGCGAGACTAGCGGGAGTCGGGAGCAGTACTTC	CASSETSGSREQYF
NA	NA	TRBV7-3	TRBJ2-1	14	TGTGCCAGCAGCCCAGGGAATCGAGCTAATGAGCAGTTCTTC	CASSPGNRANEQFF
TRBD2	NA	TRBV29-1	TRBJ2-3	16	TGCAGCGTTGTAGGCGAGACTAGCGGAATCACAGATACGCAGTATTTT	CSVVGETSGITDTQYF
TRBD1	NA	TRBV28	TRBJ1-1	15	TGTGCCAGCAGTGCCTCGACAGGGAGGGTCACTGAAGCTTTCTTT	CASSASTGRVTEAFF
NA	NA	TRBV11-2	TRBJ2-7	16	TGTGCCAGCAGCTTAGAGGGGCACCGTCGTTTCTACGAGCAGTACTTC	CASSLEGHRRFYEQYF
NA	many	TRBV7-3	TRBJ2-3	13	TGTGCCAGCAGCGACCGGGGCACAGATACGCAGTATTTT	CASSDRGTDTQYF
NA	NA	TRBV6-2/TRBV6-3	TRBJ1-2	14	TGTGCCAGCAGTTACGGGATGGGGAGCTATGGCTACACCTTC	CASSYGMGSYGYTF
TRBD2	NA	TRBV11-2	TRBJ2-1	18	TGTGCCAGCAGCTTAGAAGGAGGGACTAGCGGAACCTACAATGAGCAGTTCTTC	CASSLEGGTSGTYNEQFF
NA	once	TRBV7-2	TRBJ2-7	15	TGTGCCAGCAGCCTAGGGCCCGCGGCTACCTACGAGCAGTACTTC	CASSLGPAATYEQYF
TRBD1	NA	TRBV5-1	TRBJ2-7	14	TGCGCCAGCACCTCCACCGGGACAGGTGCCGAGCAGTACTTC	CASTSTGTGAEQYF
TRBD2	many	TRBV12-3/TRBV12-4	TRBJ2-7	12	TGTGCCAGCAGTTTTCCGGGGGGGCAGCCGGTCTTC	CASSFPGGQPVF
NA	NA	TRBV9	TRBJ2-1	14	TGTGCCAGCAGCGTGTCGGCAGGGGTCAATGAGCAGTTCTTC	CASSVSAGVNEQFF
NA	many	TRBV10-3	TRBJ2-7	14	TGTGCCATCAGTCCCCCCGACAAGGCCTACGAGCAGTACTTC	CAISPPDKAYEQYF
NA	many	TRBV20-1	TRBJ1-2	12	TGCAGTGCCCGGGGAGTCGAGTATGGCTACACCTTC	CSARGVEYGYTF
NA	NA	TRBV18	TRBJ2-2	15	TGTGCCAGCTCACCATCTCGGAGGGCGGCCGGGGAGCTGTTTTTT	CASSPSRRAAGELFF
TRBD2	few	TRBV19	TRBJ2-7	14	TGTGCCAGTAGTGGGACTAGCGGGGCCTACGAGCAGTACTTC	CASSGTSGAYEQYF
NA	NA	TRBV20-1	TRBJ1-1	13	TGCAGTGCGCCCGCCCGGGTAGGCACTGAAGCTTTCTTT	CSAPARVGTEAFF